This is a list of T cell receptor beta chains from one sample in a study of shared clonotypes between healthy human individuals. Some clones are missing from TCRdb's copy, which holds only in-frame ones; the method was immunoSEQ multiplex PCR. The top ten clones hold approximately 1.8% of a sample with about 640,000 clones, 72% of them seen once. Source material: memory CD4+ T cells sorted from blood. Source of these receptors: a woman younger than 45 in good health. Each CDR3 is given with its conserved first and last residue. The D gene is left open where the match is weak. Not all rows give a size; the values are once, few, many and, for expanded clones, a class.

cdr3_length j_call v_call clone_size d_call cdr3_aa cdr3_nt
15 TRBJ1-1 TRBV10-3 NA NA CAISSQGLTGTEAFF TGTGCCATCAGTTCTCAGGGCCTCACGGGCACTGAAGCTTTCTTT
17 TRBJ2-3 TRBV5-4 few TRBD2 CASSPLGLAGDTDTQYF TGTGCCAGCAGCCCACTGGGACTAGCGGGAGACACAGATACGCAGTATTTT
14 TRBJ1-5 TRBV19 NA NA CASTHPGSNQPQHF TGTGCCAGTACTCACCCTGGTAGCAATCAGCCCCAGCATTTT
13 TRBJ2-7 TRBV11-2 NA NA CASSFRTGAEQYF TGTGCCAGCAGCTTCAGGACTGGGGCGGAGCAGTACTTC
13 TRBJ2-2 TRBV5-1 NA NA CASSDGDTGELFF TGCGCCAGCAGCGACGGGGACACCGGGGAGCTGTTTTTT
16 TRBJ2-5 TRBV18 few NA CASSPIPARAEETQYF TGTGCCAGCTCACCAATCCCTGCAAGAGCAGAAGAGACCCAGTACTTC
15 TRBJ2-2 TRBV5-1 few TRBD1 CASSFDRGNTGELFF TGCGCCAGCAGCTTCGACAGGGGTAACACCGGGGAGCTGTTTTTT
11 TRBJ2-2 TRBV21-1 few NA CAPEEAGELFF TGTGCCCCGGAGGAGGCCGGGGAGCTGTTTTTT
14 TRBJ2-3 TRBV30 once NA CAWSVGHTSDTQYF TGTGCCTGGAGTGTCGGGCACACATCAGATACGCAGTATTTT
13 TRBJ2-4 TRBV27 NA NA CASSERGLGWQYF TGTGCCAGCTCTGAAAGGGGCCTAGGGTGGCAGTACTTC
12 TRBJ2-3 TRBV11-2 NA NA CASSPGADTQYF TGTGCCAGCAGCCCTGGGGCAGATACGCAGTATTTT
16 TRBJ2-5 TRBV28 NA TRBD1 CASSIDNPQGVETQYF TGTGCCAGCAGTATCGACAACCCACAGGGGGTAGAGACCCAGTACTTC
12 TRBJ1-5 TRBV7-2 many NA CASSWDWSPQHF TGTGCCAGCAGCTGGGATTGGTCGCCCCAGCATTTT
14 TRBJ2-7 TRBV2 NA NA CASSEGSGVYEQYF TGTGCCAGCAGTGAAGGGTCAGGGGTCTACGAGCAGTACTTC
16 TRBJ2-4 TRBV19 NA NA CASSPGGPPFENIQYF TGTGCCAGTAGCCCTGGAGGGCCTCCTTTCGAAAACATTCAGTACTTC
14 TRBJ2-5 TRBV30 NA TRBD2 CAWSYSGTSGTQYF TGTGCCTGGAGTTACTCCGGGACTAGCGGGACCCAGTACTTC
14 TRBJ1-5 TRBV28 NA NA CASRSPYSNQPQHF TGTGCCAGCCGCTCCCCCTATAGCAATCAGCCCCAGCATTTT
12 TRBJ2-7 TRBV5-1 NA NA CASSLEAYEQYF TGCGCCAGCAGCTTGGAAGCCTACGAGCAGTACTTC
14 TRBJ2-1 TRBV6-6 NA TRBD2 CASRASGTRNEQFF TGTGCCAGCAGAGCTAGCGGGACACGCAATGAGCAGTTCTTC
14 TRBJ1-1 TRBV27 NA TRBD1 CASSSTPRTGIAFF TGTGCCAGCAGTTCCACACCACGGACAGGGATAGCTTTCTTT
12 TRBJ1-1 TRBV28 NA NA CASSGGWIRAFF TGTGCCAGCAGTGGGGGGTGGATTAGGGCTTTCTTT
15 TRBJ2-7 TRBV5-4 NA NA CASSLGGASSYEQYF TGTGCCAGCAGCTTGGGTGGGGCCAGCTCCTACGAGCAGTACTTC
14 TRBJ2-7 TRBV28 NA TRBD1 CASSGTGVGYEQYF TGTGCCAGCAGTGGGACAGGGGTAGGGTACGAGCAGTACTTC
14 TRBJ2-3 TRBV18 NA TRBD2 CASSPPSGGDTQYF TGTGCCAGCTCACCACCGAGCGGGGGAGATACGCAGTATTTT
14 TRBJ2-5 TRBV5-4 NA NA CASSPRGQQETQYF TGTGCCAGCAGCCCGCGAGGACAACAAGAGACCCAGTACTTC
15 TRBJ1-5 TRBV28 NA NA CASSFQGGGNQPQHF TGTGCCAGCAGTTTTCAGGGTGGGGGCAATCAGCCCCAGCATTTT
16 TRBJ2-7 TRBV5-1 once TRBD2 CASSSGFLAGVDEQYF TGCGCCAGCAGCTCTGGTTTTCTAGCGGGAGTCGACGAGCAGTACTTC
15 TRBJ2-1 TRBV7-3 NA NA CASSPRTPGNNEQFF TGTGCCAGCAGTCCTAGGACTCCCGGAAACAATGAGCAGTTCTTC
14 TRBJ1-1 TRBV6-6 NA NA CASSWGLANTEAFF TGTGCCAGCAGTTGGGGACTGGCGAACACTGAAGCTTTCTTT
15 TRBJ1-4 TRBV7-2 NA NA CASSRRSSMDEKLFF TGTGCCAGCAGCAGGCGGTCTTCTATGGATGAAAAACTGTTTTTT
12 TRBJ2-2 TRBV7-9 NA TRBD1 CASHRGAGELFF TGTGCCAGCCACAGGGGGGCCGGGGAGCTGTTTTTT
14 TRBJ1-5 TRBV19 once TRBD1 CASSPQGGNQPQHF TGTGCCAGTAGTCCTCAGGGGGGTAATCAGCCCCAGCATTTT
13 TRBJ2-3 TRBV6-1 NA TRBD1 CAILGQGTDTQYF TGTGCCATCCTAGGACAGGGCACAGATACGCAGTATTTT
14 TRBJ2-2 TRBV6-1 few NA CASKYSLNTGELFF TGTGCCAGCAAGTACAGTCTTAACACCGGGGAGCTGTTTTTT
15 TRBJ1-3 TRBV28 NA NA CASTLDGVSGNTIYF TGTGCCAGCACCCTAGATGGGGTCTCTGGAAACACCATATATTTT
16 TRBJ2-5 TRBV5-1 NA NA CASSYPPGPPQETQYF TGCGCCAGCAGTTATCCTCCGGGACCGCCGCAAGAGACCCAGTACTTC
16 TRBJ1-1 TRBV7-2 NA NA CASSLHTGTANTEAFF TGTGCCAGCAGCTTACACACAGGGACGGCGAACACTGAAGCTTTCTTT
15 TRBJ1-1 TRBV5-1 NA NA CASSKIHGANTEAFF TGCGCCAGCAGCAAAATCCACGGGGCGAACACTGAAGCTTTCTTT
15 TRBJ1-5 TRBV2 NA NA CASSRGGYSNQPQHF TGTGCCAGCAGCAGAGGGGGATATAGCAATCAGCCCCAGCATTTT
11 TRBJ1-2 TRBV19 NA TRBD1 CASTTGEGYTF TGTGCCAGTACCACAGGGGAGGGCTACACCTTC
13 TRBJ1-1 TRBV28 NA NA CASKMEAGTSAFF TGTGCCAGCAAGATGGAGGCCGGGACTTCGGCTTTCTTT
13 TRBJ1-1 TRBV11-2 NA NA CASSFHGNTEAFF TGTGCCAGCAGCTTTCACGGGAACACTGAAGCTTTCTTT
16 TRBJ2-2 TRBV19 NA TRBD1 CASNPGTGKRTGELFF TGTGCCAGTAACCCCGGGACAGGGAAGCGCACCGGGGAGCTGTTTTTT
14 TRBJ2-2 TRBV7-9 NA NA CASKAGTDTGELFF TGTGCCAGTAAGGCGGGAACGGACACCGGGGAGCTGTTTTTT
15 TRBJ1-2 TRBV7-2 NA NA CASSIIPGLGYGYTF TGTGCCAGCAGCATTATTCCGGGACTCGGATATGGCTACACCTTC
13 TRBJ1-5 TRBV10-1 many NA CASSTNRDQPQHF TGCGCCAGCAGTACCAACAGGGATCAGCCCCAGCATTTT
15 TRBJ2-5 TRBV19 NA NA CASSPFSGVQETQYF TGTGCCAGTAGTCCATTTTCGGGAGTCCAAGAGACCCAGTACTTC
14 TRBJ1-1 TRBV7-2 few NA CASSFQGRDTEAFF TGTGCCAGCAGCTTTCAGGGGCGGGACACTGAAGCTTTCTTT
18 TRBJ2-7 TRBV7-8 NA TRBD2 CASSLAGFRSGGTYEQYF TGTGCCAGCAGCTTAGCCGGGTTTAGGAGCGGGGGTACCTACGAGCAGTACTTC
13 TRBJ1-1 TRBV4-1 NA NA CASSRLRDTEAFF TGCGCCAGCAGCCGGTTAAGGGACACTGAAGCTTTCTTT
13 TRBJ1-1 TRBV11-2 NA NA CASSLDQERLTFF TGTGCCAGCAGCTTAGATCAGGAGCGATTGACTTTCTTT
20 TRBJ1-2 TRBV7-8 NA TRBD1 CASSLAAGTSAGTGSAGYTF TGTGCCAGCAGCTTAGCGGCCGGAACCTCCGCCGGGACAGGGAGTGCTGGCTACACCTTC
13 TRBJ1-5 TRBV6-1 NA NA CASRTAGDQPQHF TGTGCCAGCAGGACTGCAGGGGATCAGCCCCAGCATTTT
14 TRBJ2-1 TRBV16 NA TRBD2 CASSPRREGNEQFF TGTGCCAGCAGCCCCCGGCGGGAGGGGAATGAGCAGTTCTTC
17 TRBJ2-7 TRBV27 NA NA CASSSLFEGSPTYEQYF TGTGCCAGCAGTTCCCTCTTCGAGGGTTCCCCGACCTACGAGCAGTACTTC